This T cell receptor beta chain comes out of a study of glioma-infiltrating T cells after dendritic cell vaccination. V dropped 4 bases and J dropped 0 bases, with 10 bases sitting between them. This CDR3 contains 14 residues. Germline V gene sequence: CDR1 ENHRY, CDR2 SYGVKD. Assay: immunoSEQ multiplex PCR; the TCRdb copy retains only in-frame clones and omits some. The data hold under 100,000 clones, with approximately 81% observed a single time. Before vaccination, two weeks after the third vaccination, and at progression, PBMC were collected. The material sequenced was blood, taken before dendritic cell vaccination. The receptor was derived from a human donor with glioblastoma. The rearrangement uses TRBV10-3 and TRBJ2-7; a weak D match, TRBD1 (6 bases). CDR3 DNA: TGTGCCATCAGTGCTCAACAGGGCTCCTACGAGCAGTACTTC. Its protein is CAISAQQGSYEQYF.